This T cell receptor (beta chain) was retrieved from a study of blood T cells in healthy people across ages. Germline V gene data show CDR1 as SEHNR and CDR2 as FQNEAQ (reference sequence). The CDR3 runs to 15 residues. This clonotype was counted between two and nine times. One junction end disagrees with the germline gene, perhaps due to a read error. Sample-barcoded 5' priming and a J-beta primer mix drove a second PCR of about 6 to 12 cycles. TCRdb processed the 5' RACE reads anew with MiXCR; each CDR3 protein has one entry. The sample lists about 800,000 distinct CDR3 sequences, approximately 25% occurring once. This sample was also put to use in a study of T cells of mothers and their children. That source reports: Every microgram of extracted RNA entered cDNA synthesis, about 1.5 ug per 15 ul.

This chain joins TRBV7-9 and TRBJ1-2; D gene ambiguous. This TCR came from a boy aged 10-17 years in good health. The material sequenced was blood. Here the CDR3 DNA reads TGCGCCAGCAGCTTAGCCTCCGGGCACAACTATGGCTACACCTTC. Amino acids: CASSLASGHNYGYTF.